Listed below are T cell receptor beta chains from one sample, sequenced in a study of blood T cell repertoires in COVID-19. The method was immunoSEQ multiplex PCR; TCRdb's version includes in-frame clones alone and lacks a portion of them. The sample lists a few hundred thousand clones, roughly nine tenths occurring once. Sequencing input: peripheral blood. The receptors originated from a woman in her sixties or seventies with COVID-19, enrolled during active disease. Both conserved end residues are part of each CDR3. The order of the fields is V gene, D gene, J gene, clone size, CDR3 protein, CDR3 DNA. The D gene is left open where the match is weak. The listing skips clone size in some rows; elsewhere it reads once, few, many or a size class.

v_call: TRBV6-2/TRBV6-3; d_call: -; j_call: TRBJ2-2; clone_size: -; cdr3_aa: CASSYSELNTGELFF; cdr3_nt: TGTGCCAGCAGTTACAGTGAGCTCAACACCGGGGAGCTGTTTTTT
v_call: TRBV18; d_call: -; j_call: TRBJ1-2; clone_size: -; cdr3_aa: CASSPPGSNYGYTF; cdr3_nt: TGTGCCAGCTCACCACCGGGCAGTAACTATGGCTACACCTTC
v_call: TRBV6-5; d_call: -; j_call: TRBJ1-3; clone_size: -; cdr3_aa: CASSRRAPGNTIYF; cdr3_nt: TGTGCCAGCAGTAGGAGGGCTCCAGGAAACACCATATATTTT
v_call: TRBV11-2; d_call: TRBD1; j_call: TRBJ2-1; clone_size: -; cdr3_aa: CASSAAGTAYNEQFF; cdr3_nt: TGTGCCAGCAGCGCCGCCGGGACAGCCTACAATGAGCAGTTCTTC
v_call: TRBV29-1; d_call: -; j_call: TRBJ1-3; clone_size: -; cdr3_aa: CSVNKGGFNTIYF; cdr3_nt: TGCAGCGTTAACAAGGGAGGGTTTAACACCATATATTTT
v_call: TRBV6-5; d_call: TRBD1; j_call: TRBJ2-4; clone_size: -; cdr3_aa: CASSYLTGGLNIQYF; cdr3_nt: TGTGCCAGCAGTTACCTTACAGGGGGTTTAAACATTCAGTACTTC
v_call: TRBV5-4; d_call: TRBD1; j_call: TRBJ1-6; clone_size: -; cdr3_aa: CASRRTGTENSPLHF; cdr3_nt: TGTGCCAGCAGGCGGACCGGGACAGAGAATTCACCCCTCCACTTT
v_call: TRBV15; d_call: TRBD1; j_call: TRBJ1-5; clone_size: -; cdr3_aa: CATSREDRGGQPQHF; cdr3_nt: TGTGCCACCAGCAGGGAAGACAGGGGCGGTCAGCCCCAGCATTTT
v_call: TRBV28; d_call: -; j_call: TRBJ2-1; clone_size: -; cdr3_aa: CASSITAYEQFF; cdr3_nt: TGTGCCAGCAGTATCACTGCCTATGAGCAGTTCTTC
v_call: TRBV12-5; d_call: TRBD1; j_call: TRBJ1-2; clone_size: -; cdr3_aa: CASGASDRVYGYTF; cdr3_nt: TGTGCTAGTGGTGCGTCCGACAGGGTCTATGGCTACACCTTC
v_call: TRBV20-1; d_call: -; j_call: TRBJ1-2; clone_size: -; cdr3_aa: CSARPDFAF; cdr3_nt: TGCAGTGCTCGACCGGACTTCGCCTTC
v_call: TRBV5-1; d_call: TRBD1; j_call: TRBJ1-6; clone_size: once; cdr3_aa: CASSLEGQANSPLHF; cdr3_nt: TGCGCCAGCAGCTTGGAGGGACAGGCGAATTCACCCCTCCACTTT
v_call: TRBV29-1; d_call: TRBD1; j_call: TRBJ1-1; clone_size: few; cdr3_aa: CSARDRGATEAFF; cdr3_nt: TGCAGCGCCCGGGACAGGGGGGCCACTGAAGCTTTCTTT
v_call: TRBV5-1; d_call: TRBD1; j_call: TRBJ1-1; clone_size: -; cdr3_aa: CASSLDRGGTEAFF; cdr3_nt: TGCGCCAGCAGCCTGGACAGGGGAGGAACTGAAGCTTTCTTT
v_call: TRBV5-4; d_call: TRBD1; j_call: TRBJ1-2; clone_size: once; cdr3_aa: CASSLDDRVYGYTF; cdr3_nt: TGTGCCAGCAGCTTGGACGACAGGGTGTACGGCTACACCTTC
v_call: TRBV9; d_call: TRBD1; j_call: TRBJ2-3; clone_size: -; cdr3_aa: CASSAPGQGYTQYF; cdr3_nt: TGTGCCAGCAGCGCCCCGGGACAGGGATATACGCAGTATTTT
v_call: TRBV5-6; d_call: -; j_call: TRBJ1-2; clone_size: -; cdr3_aa: CASSNSYGYTF; cdr3_nt: TGTGCCAGCAGCAACAGCTATGGCTACACCTTC
v_call: TRBV5-1; d_call: TRBD2; j_call: TRBJ2-3; clone_size: -; cdr3_aa: CASRSGGFTDTQYF; cdr3_nt: TGCGCCAGCAGGAGCGGGGGATTCACAGATACGCAGTATTTT
v_call: TRBV5-6; d_call: TRBD1; j_call: TRBJ1-5; clone_size: -; cdr3_aa: CASTKGTGNQPQHF; cdr3_nt: TGTGCCAGCACCAAAGGGACAGGCAATCAGCCCCAGCATTTT
v_call: TRBV5-6; d_call: TRBD1; j_call: TRBJ2-2; clone_size: -; cdr3_aa: CASSYTGDTGELFF; cdr3_nt: TGTGCCAGCAGCTATACAGGGGACACCGGGGAGCTGTTTTTT
v_call: TRBV24-1; d_call: TRBD1; j_call: TRBJ2-2; clone_size: -; cdr3_aa: CATSLGTGKTGELFF; cdr3_nt: TGTGCCACCAGTCTTGGGACAGGGAAGACCGGGGAGCTGTTTTTT
v_call: TRBV5-1; d_call: -; j_call: TRBJ1-4; clone_size: -; cdr3_aa: CASSWTDNNEKLFF; cdr3_nt: TGCGCCAGCAGCTGGACGGACAATAATGAAAAACTGTTTTTT
v_call: TRBV5-1; d_call: TRBD2; j_call: TRBJ2-3; clone_size: -; cdr3_aa: CASSLGLSGGANTQYF; cdr3_nt: TGCGCCAGCAGCTTGGGTCTAAGCGGGGGGGCGAATACGCAGTATTTT
v_call: TRBV7-8; d_call: -; j_call: TRBJ1-5; clone_size: -; cdr3_aa: CASSLVSGGNQPQHF; cdr3_nt: TGTGCCAGCAGCTTAGTCTCAGGGGGCAATCAGCCCCAGCATTTT